These T cell receptor beta chains were read from a single sample in a study of yellow fever vaccine responses in identical twins. TCRdb fed the RT-PCR reads into MiXCR, producing one record per CDR3 protein. Of 35,000 or so distinct CDR3 sequences in the sample, 45% to 65% were seen once. The sequencing here drew on T cells from blood (PBMCs), unsorted or a sorted subset (not recorded which), taken before or after yellow fever vaccination (not recorded which). The receptors shown here come from a woman between 18 and 29 years old who received the yellow fever vaccine. The CDR3 runs from the conserved cysteine through the conserved F or W. A D gene is named only where the DNA matches it firmly. Some rows have no size entry. The others give once, few or many, or a class for an expanded clone.

DNA,CDR3,V,size,J,D
TGTGCCAGCAGCATCCCGGGACAGGGGGCCACTGAAGCTTCCTTT,CASSIPGQGATEASF,TRBV11-1,few,TRBJ1-1,TRBD1
TGCAGCGTTGAACGGGGGGCTAGCAACAATGAGCAGTTCTTC,CSVERGASNNEQFF,TRBV29-1,few,TRBJ2-1,.
TGTGCCAGCAGCTTCCGACGACAGGGGGCTTCTAGTCAGCCCCAGCATTTT,CASSFRRQGASSQPQHF,TRBV7-2,.,TRBJ1-5,TRBD1
TGTGCCAGCAGCTTAGTAGGGGGCAGGAATGAGCAGTTCTTC,CASSLVGGRNEQFF,TRBV11-3,.,TRBJ2-1,TRBD1
TGTGCCAGTCAGAACACAGGGGTGTGGAATTCACCCCTCCACTTT,CASQNTGVWNSPLHF,TRBV5-6,.,TRBJ1-6,TRBD1
TGTGCCAGCAGCACAGGGGTAGGTAGCGTCTCCTACGAGCAGTACTTC,CASSTGVGSVSYEQYF,TRBV11-2,.,TRBJ2-7,TRBD1
TGCGCCAGCAGCTTGGCATTAGGGGCCCGTGAGGAAGCTTTCTTT,CASSLALGAREEAFF,TRBV5-1,.,TRBJ1-1,.
TGCGCCAGCAGCTTGAGGTCTAGCAGCGTCACCGGGGAGCTGTTTTTT,CASSLRSSSVTGELFF,TRBV5-1,.,TRBJ2-2,.
TGTGCCAGCTCACCACCGACTAGCCTTCCGCCAGATACGCAGTATTTT,CASSPPTSLPPDTQYF,TRBV18,.,TRBJ2-3,TRBD2
TGTGCCAGCAGCTTTTCCGGGGGCCCGTACAATGAGCAGTTCTTC,CASSFSGGPYNEQFF,TRBV5-5,.,TRBJ2-1,.
TGTGCCATCAGTGATAGACTCCCCAATCAGCCCCAGCATTTT,CAISDRLPNQPQHF,TRBV10-3,few,TRBJ1-5,.
TGCAGTGCTATAGCCTCGAGGGGGCGATCGCCATACGAGCAGTACTTC,CSAIASRGRSPYEQYF,TRBV20-1,few,TRBJ2-7,TRBD1
TGTGCCAGCAGCTTAGCTTCGAGCACAGATACGCAGTATTTT,CASSLASSTDTQYF,TRBV11-1,.,TRBJ2-3,.
TGTGCCAGCAGCCTTAAACTAGCGCCGAACACCGGGGAGCTGTTTTTT,CASSLKLAPNTGELFF,TRBV4-2,.,TRBJ2-2,TRBD2
TGCAGCGTTGATCGACAAGGATTTGAGATGAACACTGAAGCTTTCTTT,CSVDRQGFEMNTEAFF,TRBV29-1,.,TRBJ1-1,.
TGCTGCACCAGCCAAGGGACAGGAAACACCATATATTTT,CCTSQGTGNTIYF,TRBV29-1,.,TRBJ1-3,.
TGCGCCAGCAGTGCACCGGGACGGGGAAACACCATATATTTT,CASSAPGRGNTIYF,TRBV10-1,.,TRBJ1-3,.
TGTGCCAGCAGCTTTATCAGGGGCGGCACAGATACGCAGTATTTT,CASSFIRGGTDTQYF,TRBV7-9,.,TRBJ2-3,.
TGCGCCAGCAGTGAGGGGTCCACAGGTAATGAGCAGTTCTTC,CASSEGSTGNEQFF,TRBV10-1,.,TRBJ2-1,.
TGTGCCATCAGTGTGGCCATGAACACTGAAGCTTTCTTT,CAISVAMNTEAFF,TRBV10-3,.,TRBJ1-1,.
TGTGCCAGCAGTGAGAAACAGGGCTTTACTAGCACAGATACGCAGTATTTT,CASSEKQGFTSTDTQYF,TRBV2,.,TRBJ2-3,.
TGCGCCAGCAGCAACCACCAGGGGGCAGATTCAAGAGCCCAGTACTTC,CASSNHQGADSRAQYF,TRBV4-3,.,TRBJ2-5,TRBD1
TGCGCCAGCAGCCTGACCGCTAGCGGGACGAATGAGCAGTTCTTC,CASSLTASGTNEQFF,TRBV4-1,few,TRBJ2-1,TRBD2
TGTGCCAGCAGCCCTAATACATTGAACACTGAAGCTTTCTTT,CASSPNTLNTEAFF,TRBV4-2,.,TRBJ1-1,.
TGCGCCAGCAGCGATAGCGCCAAGACCTACAATGAGCAGTTCTTC,CASSDSAKTYNEQFF,TRBV5-1,.,TRBJ2-1,.
TGCAGCGTGTCCCCCCCGCGAGGTTCGTTGGCCCAGAACACAGATACGCAGTATTTT,CSVSPPRGSLAQNTDTQYF,TRBV29-1,.,TRBJ2-3,.
TGTGCCAGCAGCTTAGCGCGCCATGAGCAGTTCTTC,CASSLARHEQFF,TRBV7-8,.,TRBJ2-1,.
TGCAGCGTTGAGGGGACAGGGGATTCCTACGAGCAGTACTTC,CSVEGTGDSYEQYF,TRBV29-1,.,TRBJ2-7,TRBD1
TGCAGCGCAGGGACCCAAGAGACCCAGTACTTC,CSAGTQETQYF,TRBV29-1,.,TRBJ2-5,.
TGTGCCAGCAGTGGGTACAATGAGCAGTTCTTC,CASSGYNEQFF,TRBV2,.,TRBJ2-1,.
TGTGCTAGTGCCTTACAGGGGACTACCTACGAGCAGTACTTC,CASALQGTTYEQYF,TRBV12-5,.,TRBJ2-7,.
TGTGCCAGCAGCTTTGAGGCTACAGGCTCGAAAAACATTCAGTACTTC,CASSFEATGSKNIQYF,TRBV11-1,few,TRBJ2-4,.
TGTGCCATTGGGGCCAGCCTCAATCAGCCCCAGCATTTT,CAIGASLNQPQHF,TRBV10-3,once,TRBJ1-5,.
TGTGCCAGCAGTTTAGTGGGACGGGAGGGTAGAGAGACCCAGTACTTC,CASSLVGREGRETQYF,TRBV28,.,TRBJ2-5,TRBD2
TGTGCCAGCAGCTTAGCGGGGGTCGGACTCACTGAAGCTTTCTTT,CASSLAGVGLTEAFF,TRBV11-1,.,TRBJ1-1,.
TGTGCCAGCAGCCCCGAGTTGAGGTACAATGAGCAGTTCTTC,CASSPELRYNEQFF,TRBV28,few,TRBJ2-1,.
TGTGCCAGCAATGTAGGACAAGAGACCCAGTACTTC,CASNVGQETQYF,TRBV28,few,TRBJ2-5,.
TGTGCCAGCAGCTTAGAGGGGGATAACTATGGCTACACCTTC,CASSLEGDNYGYTF,TRBV11-1,.,TRBJ1-2,.
TGCAGCGTTGTACTCGGGCCAGGGGGAGAAAAACTGTTTTTT,CSVVLGPGGEKLFF,TRBV29-1,few,TRBJ1-4,TRBD1
TGTGCCAGCAGTTTGGAGCAGGACACCGGGGAGCTGTTTTTT,CASSLEQDTGELFF,TRBV6-5,.,TRBJ2-2,.
TGTGCCACCAGCAGTAGACAGGTCCCGAGGAACGCCATATATTTT,CATSSRQVPRNAIYF,TRBV15,.,TRBJ1-3,.
TGTGCCACCAGTGAAGGTGGACCCTATGAAAAACTGTTTTTT,CATSEGGPYEKLFF,TRBV24-1,.,TRBJ1-4,.
TGTGCCAGCAGCTTAGCTTCCCGCCCTCCGTACAATGAGCAGTTCTTC,CASSLASRPPYNEQFF,TRBV11-3,.,TRBJ2-1,.
TGTGCCAGCAGCGTAGTTGGCCTCTCCTACAATGAGCAGTTCTTC,CASSVVGLSYNEQFF,TRBV9,.,TRBJ2-1,.
TGTGCCAGCAGAAGACTAGCGGCGATCCGCTACGAGCAGTACTTC,CASRRLAAIRYEQYF,TRBV2,.,TRBJ2-7,TRBD2
TGCAGTGCTACCCAGCGGGAGGGCCGGAATGAGCAGTTCTTC,CSATQREGRNEQFF,TRBV20-1,.,TRBJ2-1,TRBD2
TGTGCCAGCAGCCGCCTGACAGGGGAGAACACTGAAGCTTTCTTT,CASSRLTGENTEAFF,TRBV4-2,.,TRBJ1-1,TRBD1
TGTGCCAGCTCACCGTGGGGGGAGACCCAGTACTTC,CASSPWGETQYF,TRBV18,.,TRBJ2-5,.
TGTGCCAGCAGCTACCCCGTGGAGAAGGACATTCAGTACTTC,CASSYPVEKDIQYF,TRBV11-3,.,TRBJ2-4,.
TGTGCCAGCGGAGACCCCTTCCACGCTGAAGCTTTCTTT,CASGDPFHAEAFF,TRBV6-4,few,TRBJ1-1,.
TGTGCCAGCAGTCCAGCCGGGGGGGGACAAAACATTCAGTACTTC,CASSPAGGGQNIQYF,TRBV25-1,.,TRBJ2-4,TRBD2
TGTGCCAGCAGCTCTCGGGACAGTTATGCCACCGGGGAGCTGTTTTTT,CASSSRDSYATGELFF,TRBV5-6,.,TRBJ2-2,TRBD1